Listed below are T cell receptor beta chains from one sample, sequenced in a study of OX40 agonist ivuxolimab in advanced cancers. Clones were sequenced by immunoSEQ multiplex PCR, and TCRdb holds only the in-frame ones, with some missing. The sample includes tens of thousands of clones, 70% to 90% of them seen just once. The sample consisted of CD4+ or CD8+ T cells sorted from blood, taken in a trial of the OX40 agonist ivuxolimab. The receptor set was obtained from an adult with an advanced solid tumor such as melanoma, head and neck, liver or kidney cancer. The CDR3 runs from the conserved cysteine through the conserved F or W. Size is omitted from some rows. Given values are once, few, many or a class for expanded clones.

abundance: NA; v_gene: TRBV30; CDR3aa: CAWSNSPQHF
abundance: NA; v_gene: TRBV11-2; CDR3aa: CASSVMGPQSSYNEQFF
abundance: NA; v_gene: TRBV19; CDR3aa: CASSMADRGMRANEKLFF
abundance: NA; v_gene: TRBV2; CDR3aa: CASSTEEDTQYF
abundance: NA; v_gene: TRBV5-1; CDR3aa: CASSPGRRYEQYF
abundance: NA; v_gene: TRBV5-6; CDR3aa: CASREQGSLSYEQYF
abundance: NA; v_gene: TRBV5-1; CDR3aa: CASSFRDRGRNEQFF
abundance: NA; v_gene: TRBV11-3; CDR3aa: CASSFGLINEQFF
abundance: NA; v_gene: TRBV5-4; CDR3aa: CASSPLAGGATDTQYF
abundance: NA; v_gene: TRBV14; CDR3aa: CASSQVRWAGYEQYF
abundance: NA; v_gene: TRBV30; CDR3aa: CAWSVRRNTEAFF
abundance: few; v_gene: TRBV2; CDR3aa: CASSEGHPVDGYTF
abundance: NA; v_gene: TRBV7-9; CDR3aa: CASSSGQSSTDTQYF
abundance: once; v_gene: TRBV28; CDR3aa: CASRAGGRDDWYF
abundance: NA; v_gene: TRBV28; CDR3aa: CASSLEFRTADANTEAFF
abundance: NA; v_gene: TRBV4-3; CDR3aa: CASSRTGDASDTQYF
abundance: NA; v_gene: TRBV7-2; CDR3aa: CASSPGDRVAGELFF